These T cell receptor beta chains were read from a single sample in a study of cytomegalovirus exposure and HLA in healthy donors. Repertoires were generated with immunoSEQ multiplex PCR, while TCRdb's copy carries only in-frame clones and drops some. The sample carries about 98,000 clones, 70% recorded once. Input material: PBMCs. Receptors originate from a man in his forties or fifties in good health and CMV-seronegative. Each CDR3 is given with its conserved first and last residue. Each record gives: V gene, D gene, clone size, J gene, CDR3 DNA, CDR3 protein. The D gene is left open where the match is weak. The size entry is marked missing in some rows and otherwise reads once, few, many or a size class.

>TRBV28|TRBD1|.|TRBJ1-5
TGTGCCAGCAGTTTAGCCGGACAGGGGGGCCACCAGCCCCAGCATTTT
CASSLAGQGGHQPQHF
>TRBV11-1|TRBD1|.|TRBJ1-1
TGTGCCAGCAGCTTAGAAGGGACAGCCGGAATGAACACTGAAGCTTTCTTT
CASSLEGTAGMNTEAFF
>TRBV5-4|TRBD1|.|TRBJ1-4
TGTGCCAGCAGCCGGGGACAGGGGATTGAAAAACTGTTTTTT
CASSRGQGIEKLFF
>TRBV15|.|.|TRBJ1-5
TGTGCCACCAGCAGAGGCCCTCGGGGGTCGTTCAATCAGCCCCAGCATTTT
CATSRGPRGSFNQPQHF
>TRBV28|TRBD2|.|TRBJ2-3
TGTGCCAGCAGTTTGGGACTAGCTTACCCGCCAGATACGCAGTATTTT
CASSLGLAYPPDTQYF
>TRBV11-2|TRBD2|.|TRBJ2-5
TGTGCCAGCAGCCCAGGTGGACTAGCGGGGATTAAAGAGACCCAGTACTTC
CASSPGGLAGIKETQYF
>TRBV6-5|TRBD1|few|TRBJ1-6
TGTGCCAGCAACCGACAGGGGCGGAATTCACCCCTCCACTTT
CASNRQGRNSPLHF
>TRBV28|.|few|TRBJ1-4
TGTGCCACCAAGTTAGTACAGGGCCGAGAAAAACTGTTTTTT
CATKLVQGREKLFF
>TRBV5-1|.|.|TRBJ1-2
TGCGCCAGCAGCCTTCAGGGTTATGGCTACACCTTC
CASSLQGYGYTF
>TRBV5-1|TRBD1|once|TRBJ1-3
TGCGCCAGCAGCCTTACCGGGACAGGGCGAAACACCATATATTTT
CASSLTGTGRNTIYF
>TRBV7-9|.|.|TRBJ1-1
TGTGCCAGCAGCTTAAGCGGGGGGAAGAACACTGAAGCTTTCTTT
CASSLSGGKNTEAFF